One sample yielded the 19 T cell receptor beta chains listed below, sequenced in a study of blood T cell repertoires in COVID-19. Assay used: immunoSEQ multiplex PCR; TCRdb lists only in-frame clones, some missing. The profile shows roughly 59,000 clones, approximately 80% of them singletons. Source material: peripheral blood. Every receptor here comes from a woman aged 50 to 60 with active or convalescent COVID-19.

The genes are TRBV19 and TRBJ2-7; 11 bases are shared with TRBD2. Trimming cost V 1 base and J 2 bases; bases outside gene matches: 13. CDR1 is LNHDA and CDR2 is SQIVND in the germline V gene (reference sequence). The CDR3 covers 19 residues. For the CDR3, the DNA is TGTGCCAGTAGTATAGCCGGGACAACCGGGACTAGCGGAACCTACGAGCAGTACTTC. Protein: CASSIAGTTGTSGTYEQYF.

The J gene is TRBJ2-1, the V gene TRBV9; 8 bases line up with TRBD2. CDR3 length equals 17 residues. From germline, CDR1 is SGDLS and CDR2 YYNGEE. The junction had 14 bases not matched to a gene; V was cut back by 0 bases and J by 9 bases. CDR3 loop: CASSVGPYPGGVTEQFF. CDR3 bases: TGTGCCAGCAGCGTAGGTCCCTATCCGGGAGGGGTTACTGAGCAGTTCTTC.

The gene calls are TRBV5-4 and TRBJ2-3; maybe TRBD2 (6 bases). The CDR3 sequence is 16 residues long. V was cut by 4 bases and J by 4 bases, with 19 bases left in between. Germline CDR1 and CDR2: SGHNT and YYREEE (reference sequence). Here the CDR3 DNA reads TGTGCCAGCAGCCCCGGGAGAGGTGGTGTCGCAGATACGCAGTATTTT. Translating it yields CASSPGRGGVADTQYF. Supplemented by reference TRBV5-4 and TRBJ2-3, the full variable domain reads ETGVTQSPTHLIKTRGQQVTLRCSSQSGHNTVSWYQQALGQGPQFIFQYYREEENGRGNFPPRFSGLQFPNYSSELNVNALELDDSALYLCASSPGRGGVADTQYFGPGTRLTVL.

V gene TRBV7-2 combines with J gene TRBJ2-1, with 11 bases fitting TRBD2. CDR3 length: 15 amino acids. V trimming: 1 base; J trimming: 5 bases; junction bases outside the gene matches: 1. Germline-derived CDR1 and CDR2 are SGHTA and FQGNSA. The CDR3 nucleotides are TGTGCCAGCAGCTTAGAGGGACTAGCGGACAATGAGCAGTTCTTC. It translates to CASSLEGLADNEQFF.

This clone has only a few counts. The chain carries TRBV20-1 and TRBJ2-1; TRBD2 matches at 8 bases. CDR1 and CDR2 (germline): DFQATT, SNEGSKA (reference sequence). Trimming took 3 bases from V and 8 from J; bases not matched to a gene: 6. The CDR3 contains 13 residues. The CDR3 loop is CSASTGLDDEQFF. For the CDR3, the DNA is TGCAGTGCTAGTACGGGACTAGACGATGAGCAGTTCTTC.

The chain uses TRBV6-2 or TRBV6-3 and TRBJ2-7; possibly TRBD1 for D (6 bases). This CDR3 is 15 amino acids long. Germline lookup yields CDR1 MNHEY and CDR2 SVGEGT. Trimming cost V 2 bases and J 2 bases, with 13 bases left between them. In nucleotides, the CDR3 is TGTGCCAGCAGTTACGCGGCAGGGGACCCCTACGAGCAGTACTTC. It encodes CASSYAAGDPYEQYF.

This sequence joins TRBV7-9 and TRBJ1-3; tentative D call: TRBD1 (5 bases). This CDR3 spans 14 amino acids. Germline V lookup: CDR1 SEHNR, CDR2 FQNEAQ (reference sequence). Trimming cost V 0 bases and J 2 bases, with 5 bases left between them. As DNA, the CDR3 is TGTGCCAGCAGCTTAGCAGGGGCTGGAAACACCATATATTTT. Translation: CASSLAGAGNTIYF. Based on the CDR3 plus reference TRBV7-9 and TRBJ1-3, the full variable domain is DTGVSQNPRHKITKRGQNVTFRCDPISEHNRLYWYRQTLGQGPEFLTYFQNEAQLEKSRLLSDRFSAERPKGSFSTLEIQRTEQGDSAMYLCASSLAGAGNTIYFGEGSWLTVV.

The gene calls are TRBV7-2 and TRBJ2-5, with 9 bases that match TRBD1. V lost 1 base, J lost 10 bases, and 10 bases stayed unmatched. CDR1 and CDR2 from the germline V gene are SGHTA and FQGNSA. CDR3 length: 15 amino acids. CDR3 DNA: TGTGCCAGCAGCTTAGAACAGGGGGCTCGGGGTGTCCAGTACTTC. Its protein product is CASSLEQGARGVQYF.

The chain is built from TRBV6-5 and TRBJ2-4, with 7 bases aligning to TRBD1. Germline V gene sequence: CDR1 MNHEY, CDR2 SVGAGI. Germline trimming cut 9 bases from V and 10 bases from J; bases unmatched to any gene: 15. This CDR3 contains 14 residues. The CDR3 DNA reads as TGTGCCAGTTCCCGGACAGGCTCCCCAAGAATTCAGTACTTC. Its protein product is CASSRTGSPRIQYF.

The V and J genes are TRBV6-2 or TRBV6-3 and TRBJ2-7, with TRBD2 matching 10 bases. Trimming removed 3 bases from V and 12 bases from J; junction bases left unmatched: 5. The CDR3 runs to 12 residues. The germline gives CDR1 MNHEY, CDR2 SVGEGT. This CDR3 is CASSYASGRGYF. The CDR3, as DNA: TGTGCCAGCAGTTATGCTAGCGGGAGAGGGTACTTC.

V usage is TRBV27 and J usage is TRBJ2-7, with D perhaps TRBD2 (7 bases). The V gene lost 8 bases and the J gene lost 1 base, with 21 bases spanning the gap. Germline V gives CDR1 MNHEY, CDR2 SMNVEV (reference sequence). The CDR3 loop spans 16 amino acids. CDR3 sequence: CASQSIGQRGSYEQYF. CDR3 nucleotide sequence: TGTGCCAGCCAAAGCATTGGACAGCGGGGTTCCTACGAGCAGTACTTC.

The gene calls are TRBV5-1 and TRBJ1-1; D call uncertain. The CDR3 spans 15 residues. The germline V gene has CDR1 SGHRS and CDR2 YFSETQ. Deletions cut 0 bases from V and 3 bases from J, with 12 bases between. The DNA for the CDR3 is TGCGCCAGCAGCTTGGGGGTGAGCAGGCACACTGAAGCTTTCTTT. This codes for CASSLGVSRHTEAFF. The variable domain in full, with the rest retrieved from reference TRBV5-1 and TRBJ1-1, is KAGVTQTPRYLIKTRGQQVTLSCSPISGHRSVSWYQQTPGQGLQFLFEYFSETQRNKGNFPGRFSGRQFSNSRSEMNVSTLELGDSALYLCASSLGVSRHTEAFFGQGTRLTVV.

The J gene is TRBJ2-3, the V gene TRBV19; 8 bases line up with TRBD2. The CDR3 sequence is 15 residues long. Germline trimming cut 6 bases from V and 7 bases from J; bases unmatched to any gene: 12. Germline CDR1 LNHDA, CDR2 SQIVND (reference sequence). The CDR3 DNA follows: TGTGCCAGTAGCGCCGGGACTAGGGGGTTTTATACGCAGTATTTT. Amino acids: CASSAGTRGFYTQYF.

The chain uses TRBV20-1 and TRBJ1-5, with 10 nucleotides matching TRBD1. After removal of 3 bases from V and 6 bases from J, the junction contained 2 bases not matched to a gene. Germline-derived CDR1 and CDR2 are DFQATT and SNEGSKA (reference sequence). This CDR3 region has 13 residues. The CDR3 reads CSASWTGGQPQHF. CDR3 DNA sequence: TGCAGTGCTAGTTGGACAGGGGGTCAGCCCCAGCATTTT.

J is TRBJ1-2 and V is TRBV7-8, with D unresolved. The V gene's germline CDR1 is SGHVS and CDR2 FQNEAQ. The V gene lost 3 bases and the J gene lost 6 bases, with 11 bases spanning the gap. The CDR3 length is 13 residues. Written as DNA, the CDR3 is TGTGCCAGCAGCTTTACAGTGGAACATGGCTACACCTTC. It encodes CASSFTVEHGYTF.

The chain carries TRBV29-1 and TRBJ1-1; possibly TRBD1 for D (5 bases). The germline V gene encodes CDR1 SQVTM and CDR2 ANQGSEA. Trimming cost V 7 bases and J 7 bases, with 13 bases left between them. The CDR3 contains 11 residues. CDR3: CSGGTKGEAFF. Written as DNA, the CDR3 is TGCAGCGGGGGGACTAAGGGTGAAGCTTTCTTT.

This clone has a single count. The V and J genes are TRBV19 and TRBJ1-1; D not resolved. Trimming cost V 5 bases and J 3 bases, with 10 bases left between them. The CDR3 consists of 13 residues. The germline gives CDR1 LNHDA, CDR2 SQIVND (reference sequence). The CDR3 sequence is CASSRTGYTEAFF. As DNA, the CDR3 is TGTGCCAGTAGTCGGACGGGATACACTGAAGCTTTCTTT.

V usage is TRBV5-8 and J usage is TRBJ1-2, with 7 bases aligning to TRBD1. This CDR3 region has 15 residues. Germline trimming cut 4 bases from V and 5 bases from J; bases unmatched to any gene: 11. Germline CDR1 and CDR2: SGHTS and YDEGEE. In nucleotides, the CDR3 is TGTGCCAGCAGCCCGATCGACAGGGTGAAATATGGCTACACCTTC. This translates into CASSPIDRVKYGYTF.

The V call is TRBV10-3, the J call TRBJ2-5, with D perhaps TRBD2 (6 bases). V lost 3 bases to trimming and J lost 4 bases, with 24 bases between them. The CDR3 loop spans 18 amino acids. The germline V gene has CDR1 ENHRY and CDR2 SYGVKD. CDR3 sequence: CAISDHPAGGAGRETQYF. The CDR3 DNA is TGTGCCATCAGTGACCACCCCGCAGGAGGGGCGGGAAGAGAGACCCAGTACTTC.